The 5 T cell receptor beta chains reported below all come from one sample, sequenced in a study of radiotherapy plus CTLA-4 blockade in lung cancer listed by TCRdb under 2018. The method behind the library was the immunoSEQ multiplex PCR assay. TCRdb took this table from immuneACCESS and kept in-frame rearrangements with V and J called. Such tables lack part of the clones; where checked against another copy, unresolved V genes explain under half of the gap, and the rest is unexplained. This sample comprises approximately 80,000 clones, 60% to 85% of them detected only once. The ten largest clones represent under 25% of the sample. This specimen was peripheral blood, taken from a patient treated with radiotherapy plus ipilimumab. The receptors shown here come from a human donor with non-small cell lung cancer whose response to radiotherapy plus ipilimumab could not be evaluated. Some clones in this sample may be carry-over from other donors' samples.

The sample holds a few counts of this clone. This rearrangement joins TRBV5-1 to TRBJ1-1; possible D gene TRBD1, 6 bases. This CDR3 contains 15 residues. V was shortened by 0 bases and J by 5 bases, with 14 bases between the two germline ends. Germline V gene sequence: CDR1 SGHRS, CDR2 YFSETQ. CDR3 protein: CASSLGDGGATEAFF. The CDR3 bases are TGCGCCAGCAGCTTGGGGGACGGGGGGGCGACTGAAGCTTTCTTT.

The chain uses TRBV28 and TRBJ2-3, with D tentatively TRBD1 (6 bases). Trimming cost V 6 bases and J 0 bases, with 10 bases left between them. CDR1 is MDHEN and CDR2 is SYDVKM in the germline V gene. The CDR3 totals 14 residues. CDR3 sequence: CASRPDRSTDTQYF. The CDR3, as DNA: TGTGCCAGCAGACCGGACAGAAGCACAGATACGCAGTATTTT.

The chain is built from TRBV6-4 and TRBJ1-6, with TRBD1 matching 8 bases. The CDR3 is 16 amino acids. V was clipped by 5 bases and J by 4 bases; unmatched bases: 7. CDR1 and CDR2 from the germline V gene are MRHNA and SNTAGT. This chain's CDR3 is CASSRPGGNYNSPLHF. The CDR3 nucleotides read TGTGCCAGCAGTCGGCCAGGGGGCAATTATAATTCACCCCTCCACTTT.

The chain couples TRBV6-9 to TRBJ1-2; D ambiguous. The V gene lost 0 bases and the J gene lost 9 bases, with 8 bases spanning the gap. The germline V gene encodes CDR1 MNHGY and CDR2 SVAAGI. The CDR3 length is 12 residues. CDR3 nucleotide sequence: TGTGCCAGCAGTTATTCGGGCGGGCGCTACACCTTC. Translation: CASSYSGGRYTF.

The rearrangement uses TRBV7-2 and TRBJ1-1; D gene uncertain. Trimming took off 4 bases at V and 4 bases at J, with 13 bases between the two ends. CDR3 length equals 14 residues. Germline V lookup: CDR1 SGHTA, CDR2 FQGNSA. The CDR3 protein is CASSSGREFTEAFF. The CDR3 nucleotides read TGTGCCAGCAGCTCCGGACGGGAGTTCACTGAAGCTTTCTTT. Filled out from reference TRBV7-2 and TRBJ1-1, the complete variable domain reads GAGVSQSPSNKVTEKGKDVELRCDPISGHTALYWYRQSLGQGLEFLIYFQGNSAPDKSGLPSDRFSAERTGGSVSTLTIQRTQQEDSAVYLCASSSGREFTEAFFGQGTRLTVV.